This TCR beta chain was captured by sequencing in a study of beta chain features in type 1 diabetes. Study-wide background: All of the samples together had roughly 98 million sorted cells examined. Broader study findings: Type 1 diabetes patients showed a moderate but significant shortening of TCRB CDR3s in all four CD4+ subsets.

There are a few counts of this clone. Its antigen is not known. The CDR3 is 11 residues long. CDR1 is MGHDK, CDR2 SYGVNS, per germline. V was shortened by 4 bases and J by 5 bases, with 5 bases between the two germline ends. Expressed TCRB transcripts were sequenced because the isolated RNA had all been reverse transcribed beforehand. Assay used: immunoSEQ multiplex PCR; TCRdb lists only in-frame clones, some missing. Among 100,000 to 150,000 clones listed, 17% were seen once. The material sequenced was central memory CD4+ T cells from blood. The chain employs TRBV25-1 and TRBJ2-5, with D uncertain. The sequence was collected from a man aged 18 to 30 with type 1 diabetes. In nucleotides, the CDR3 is TGTGCCAGCAGTGCGTTTGAGACCCAGTACTTC. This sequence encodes CASSAFETQYF.